This TCR beta chain was sequenced during a study of cytomegalovirus exposure and HLA in healthy donors. Study background: In an earlier analysis, 95 million to 140 million unique TCR beta sequences were found from some 200 million T cells. Regarding the study as a whole: Rarity characterized most TCR sequences, yet some public TCRs appeared in many donors. Associated with cytomegalovirus, according to the listing, were 150 to 200 TCR beta chains.

Only one count was recorded for this clone. Its antigen remains unidentified. The CDR3 runs to 13 residues. CDR1 and CDR2 from the germline V gene are SGDLS and YYNGEE. The V gene end was trimmed by 3 bases and the J gene end by 6 bases; junction bases not matched to a gene: 5. The PCR contained 60 Vbeta and 13 Jbeta primers. Sequenced by immunoSEQ multiplex PCR; TCRdb stores in-frame clones only, minus some. The table lists around 210,000 clones, 78% of them singletons. Sequenced input: PBMCs. The chain uses TRBV9 and TRBJ1-1; 7 positions agree with TRBD1. The TCR originated in a boy between 10 and 17 years old in good health and CMV-seronegative. The CDR3 here is CASSADRAPEAFF. CDR3 bases: TGTGCCAGCAGCGCCGACAGGGCCCCTGAAGCTTTCTTT.